This TCR beta chain stems from a study of T cell responses to AZD1222 COVID-19 vaccine. Study conclusions and caveats: Following two doses of AZD1222, Spike-specific TCR breadth and depth rose. Along spike, vaccine-associated CD4 TCRs were found throughout, with dominance at 160-218 and 743-854.

The J segment lost 7 bases and the V segment lost 6 bases, leaving 9 bases of the junction unmatched. There are 12 residues in the CDR3. Germline lookup yields CDR1 SQVTM and CDR2 ANQGSEA. Remarks on this clone: As yet, its antigen is unknown.

TCRdb's table, derived via immunoSEQ multiplex PCR, lists solely in-frame clones and lacks some. The sample contains 110,000 to 150,000 clones, 85% to 90% of which appear only once. The source material was peripheral blood, sampled on day 0 of AZD1222 vaccination. The TCR was taken from an adult in good health. The rearrangement joins TRBV29-1 to TRBJ2-7, with 7 bases identical to TRBD1. The CDR3 DNA reads TGCAGCGTCCGGACAGGTTCGGGGGAGCAGTACTTC. This codes for CSVRTGSGEQYF.